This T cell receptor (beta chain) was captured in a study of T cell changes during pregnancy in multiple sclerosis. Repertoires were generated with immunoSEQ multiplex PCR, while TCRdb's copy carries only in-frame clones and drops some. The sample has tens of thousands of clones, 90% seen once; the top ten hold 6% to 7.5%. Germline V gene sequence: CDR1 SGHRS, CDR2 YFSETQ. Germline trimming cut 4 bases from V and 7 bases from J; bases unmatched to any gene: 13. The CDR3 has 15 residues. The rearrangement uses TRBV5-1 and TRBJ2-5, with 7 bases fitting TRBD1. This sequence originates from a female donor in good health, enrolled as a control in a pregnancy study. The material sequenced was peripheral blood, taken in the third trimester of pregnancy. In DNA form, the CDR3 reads TGCGCCAGCAGCCCGCAGACAGGGCCCCCTCTGACCCAGTACTTC. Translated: CASSPQTGPPLTQYF.